The following is a T cell receptor beta chain sequence with its context. Germline V gives CDR1 LNHDA, CDR2 SQIVND (reference sequence). The CDR3 extends over 13 amino acids. Deletions cut 5 bases from V and 5 bases from J, with 10 bases between. The data are from a study of shared T cell receptors in the human thymus. Profiling relied on immunoSEQ multiplex PCR, and the TCRdb table lists in-frame clones only, not all of them. The sample records roughly 660,000 clones, roughly 90% being singletons. This sample also belongs to another study, concerning human thymus T cells. According to that study: Resections obtained during corrective heart surgery supplied the thymus tissue.

Sequencing was done on a sample of thymocytes. This receptor was obtained from a boy under two years old with a congenital heart defect. V is TRBV19 and J is TRBJ1-5; possible D gene TRBD1, 5 bases. The CDR3 coding sequence is TGTGCCAGTAGTGGACAACCCGATCAGCCCCAGCATTTT. It encodes CASSGQPDQPQHF.